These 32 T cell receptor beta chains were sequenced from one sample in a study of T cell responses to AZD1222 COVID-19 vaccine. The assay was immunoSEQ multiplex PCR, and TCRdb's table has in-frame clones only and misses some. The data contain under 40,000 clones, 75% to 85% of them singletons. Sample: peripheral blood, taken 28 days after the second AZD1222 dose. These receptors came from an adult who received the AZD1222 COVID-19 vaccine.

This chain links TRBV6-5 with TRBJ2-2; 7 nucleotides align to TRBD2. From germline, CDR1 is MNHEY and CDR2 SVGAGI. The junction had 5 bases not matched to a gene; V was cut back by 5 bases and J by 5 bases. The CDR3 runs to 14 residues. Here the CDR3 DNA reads TGTGCCAGCAGTAGCGGGGTATTAACCGGGGAGCTGTTTTTT. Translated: CASSSGVLTGELFF.

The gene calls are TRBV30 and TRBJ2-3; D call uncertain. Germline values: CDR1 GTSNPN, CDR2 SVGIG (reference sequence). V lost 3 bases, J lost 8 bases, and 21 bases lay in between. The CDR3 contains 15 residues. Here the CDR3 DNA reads TGTGCCTGGAGCCCTGGGTCTGCGGCGGACGGTACGCAGTATTTT. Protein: CAWSPGSAADGTQYF.

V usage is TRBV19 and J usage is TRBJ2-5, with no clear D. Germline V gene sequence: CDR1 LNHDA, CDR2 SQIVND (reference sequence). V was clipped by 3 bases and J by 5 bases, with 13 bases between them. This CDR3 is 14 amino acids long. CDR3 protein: CASSMRHYGETQYF. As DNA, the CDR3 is TGTGCCAGTAGTATGCGGCACTACGGGGAGACCCAGTACTTC.

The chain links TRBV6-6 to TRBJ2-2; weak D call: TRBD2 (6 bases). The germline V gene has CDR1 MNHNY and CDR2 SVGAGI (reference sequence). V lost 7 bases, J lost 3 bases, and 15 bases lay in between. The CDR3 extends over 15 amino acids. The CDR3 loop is CASMPGLGYTGELFF. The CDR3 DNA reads TGTGCCAGCATGCCGGGACTGGGGTACACCGGGGAGCTGTTTTTT.

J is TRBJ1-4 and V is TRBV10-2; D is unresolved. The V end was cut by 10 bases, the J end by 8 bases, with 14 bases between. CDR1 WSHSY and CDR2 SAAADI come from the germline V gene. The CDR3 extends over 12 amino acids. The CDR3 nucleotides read TGCGCCACCCAGGTAGAGAACGAAAAACTGTTTTTT. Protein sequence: CATQVENEKLFF.

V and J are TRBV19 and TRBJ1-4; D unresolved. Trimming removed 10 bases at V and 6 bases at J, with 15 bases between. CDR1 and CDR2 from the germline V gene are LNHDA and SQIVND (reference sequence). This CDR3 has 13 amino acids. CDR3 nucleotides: TGTGCCACCGCAGGTGCCGGGTATGAAAAACTGTTTTTT. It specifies CATAGAGYEKLFF.

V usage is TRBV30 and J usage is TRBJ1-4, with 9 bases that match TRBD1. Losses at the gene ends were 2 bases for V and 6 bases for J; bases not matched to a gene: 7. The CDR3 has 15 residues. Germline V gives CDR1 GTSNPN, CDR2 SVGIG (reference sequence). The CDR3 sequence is CAWSSDGTGYEKLFF. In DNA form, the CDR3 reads TGTGCCTGGAGTTCAGATGGGACAGGGTATGAAAAACTGTTTTTT.

CDR3 bases: TGTGCCAGCAGCGGAACAGGGATCGTCACAGATACGCAGTATTTT. It translates to CASSGTGIVTDTQYF. The V call is TRBV9, the J call TRBJ2-3; tentative D call: TRBD1 (6 bases). Germline lookup yields CDR1 SGDLS and CDR2 YYNGEE. V was clipped by 3 bases and J by 2 bases, with 13 bases between them. CDR3 length equals 15 residues.

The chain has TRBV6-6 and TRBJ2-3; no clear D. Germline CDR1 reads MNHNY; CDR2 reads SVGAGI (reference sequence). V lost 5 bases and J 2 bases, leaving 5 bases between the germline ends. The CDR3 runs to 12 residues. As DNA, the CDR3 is TGTGCCAGCAGTACGGACACAGATACGCAGTATTTT. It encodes CASSTDTDTQYF.

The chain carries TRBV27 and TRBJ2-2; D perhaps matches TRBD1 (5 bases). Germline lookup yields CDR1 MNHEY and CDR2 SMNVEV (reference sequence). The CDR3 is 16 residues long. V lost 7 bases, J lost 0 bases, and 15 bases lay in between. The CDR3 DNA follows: TGTGCCAGCAAGTGGGGCACCAGCGCGAACACCGGGGAGCTGTTTTTT. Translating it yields CASKWGTSANTGELFF.

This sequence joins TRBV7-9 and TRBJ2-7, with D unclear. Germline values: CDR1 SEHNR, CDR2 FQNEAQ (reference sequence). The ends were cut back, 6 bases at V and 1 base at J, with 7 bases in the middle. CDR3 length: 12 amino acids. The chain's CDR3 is CASSYGSYEQYV. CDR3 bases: TGTGCCAGCAGTTACGGGTCCTACGAGCAGTACGTC.

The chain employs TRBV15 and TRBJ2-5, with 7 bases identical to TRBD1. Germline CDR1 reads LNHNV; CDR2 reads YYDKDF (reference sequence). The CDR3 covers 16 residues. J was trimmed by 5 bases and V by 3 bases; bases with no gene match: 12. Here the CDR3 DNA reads TGTGCCACCAGCAGGGGGCCGGGACAGAATTGGGAGACCCAGTACTTC. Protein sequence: CATSRGPGQNWETQYF.

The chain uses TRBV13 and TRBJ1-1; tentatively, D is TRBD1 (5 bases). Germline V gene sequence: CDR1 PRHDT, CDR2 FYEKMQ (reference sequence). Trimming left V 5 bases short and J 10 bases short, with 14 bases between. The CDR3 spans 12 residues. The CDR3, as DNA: TGTGCCAGCAGCCCCCGGGAGGGACTAGCTTTCTTT. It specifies CASSPREGLAFF.

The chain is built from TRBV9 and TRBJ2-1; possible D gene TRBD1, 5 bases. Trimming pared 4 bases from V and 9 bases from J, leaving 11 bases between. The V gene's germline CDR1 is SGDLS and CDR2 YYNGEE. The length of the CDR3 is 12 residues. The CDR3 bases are TGTGCCAGCAGCACCCCCGACAGTGAGCAGTTCTTC. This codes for CASSTPDSEQFF.

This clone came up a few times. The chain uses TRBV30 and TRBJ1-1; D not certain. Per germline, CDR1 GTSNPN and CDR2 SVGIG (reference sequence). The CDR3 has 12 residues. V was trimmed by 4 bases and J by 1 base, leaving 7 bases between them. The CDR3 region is CAWNDGNTEAFF. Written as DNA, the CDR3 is TGTGCCTGGAATGATGGGAACACTGAAGCTTTCTTT.

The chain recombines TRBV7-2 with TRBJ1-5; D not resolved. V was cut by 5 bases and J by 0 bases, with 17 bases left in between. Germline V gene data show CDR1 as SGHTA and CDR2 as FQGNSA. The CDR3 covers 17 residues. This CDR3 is CASSTTNRRFSNQPQHF. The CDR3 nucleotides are TGTGCCAGCAGCACAACAAATCGGCGTTTTAGCAATCAGCCCCAGCATTTT. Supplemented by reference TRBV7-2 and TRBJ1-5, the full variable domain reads GAGVSQSPSNKVTEKGKDVELRCDPISGHTALYWYRQSLGQGLEFLIYFQGNSAPDKSGLPSDRFSAERTGGSVSTLTIQRTQQEDSAVYLCASSTTNRRFSNQPQHFGDGTRLSIL.

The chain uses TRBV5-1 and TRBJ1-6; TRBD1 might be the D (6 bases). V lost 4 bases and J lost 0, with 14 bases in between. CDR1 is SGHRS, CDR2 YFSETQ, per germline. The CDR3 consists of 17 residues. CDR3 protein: CASSRQDTSSYNSPLHF. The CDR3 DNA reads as TGCGCCAGCAGCCGACAGGATACTAGCTCCTATAATTCACCCCTCCACTTT. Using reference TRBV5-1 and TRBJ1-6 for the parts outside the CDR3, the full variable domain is KAGVTQTPRYLIKTRGQQVTLSCSPISGHRSVSWYQQTPGQGLQFLFEYFSETQRNKGNFPGRFSGRQFSNSRSEMNVSTLELGDSALYLCASSRQDTSSYNSPLHFGNGTRLTVT.

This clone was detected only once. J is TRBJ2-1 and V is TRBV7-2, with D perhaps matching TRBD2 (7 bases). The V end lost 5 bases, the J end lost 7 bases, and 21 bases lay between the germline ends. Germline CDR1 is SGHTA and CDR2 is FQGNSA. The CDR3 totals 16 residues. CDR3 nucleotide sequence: TGTGCCAGCAGCCGTATCCCGGGGGGCTTAGATAATGAGCAGTTCTTC. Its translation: CASSRIPGGLDNEQFF.

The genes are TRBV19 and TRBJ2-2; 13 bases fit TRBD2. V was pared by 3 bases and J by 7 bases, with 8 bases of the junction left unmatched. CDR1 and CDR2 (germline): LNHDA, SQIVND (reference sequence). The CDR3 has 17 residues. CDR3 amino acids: CASSMGLAGLRGGELFF. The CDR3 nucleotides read TGTGCCAGTAGTATGGGACTAGCGGGATTGCGTGGCGGGGAGCTGTTTTTT.

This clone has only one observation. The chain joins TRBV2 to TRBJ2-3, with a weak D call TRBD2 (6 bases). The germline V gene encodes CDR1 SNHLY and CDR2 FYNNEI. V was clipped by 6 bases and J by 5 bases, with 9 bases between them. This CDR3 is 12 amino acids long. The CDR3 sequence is CASRRGGDTQYF. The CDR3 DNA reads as TGTGCCAGCAGGAGGGGAGGAGATACGCAGTATTTT.

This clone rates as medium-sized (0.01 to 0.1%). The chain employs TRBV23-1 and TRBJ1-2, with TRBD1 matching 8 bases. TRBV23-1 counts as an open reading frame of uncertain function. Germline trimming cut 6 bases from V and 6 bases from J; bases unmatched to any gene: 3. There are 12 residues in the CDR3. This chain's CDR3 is CASRDRDNGYTF. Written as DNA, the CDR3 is TGCGCCAGCAGGGACAGGGACAATGGCTACACCTTC.

CDR3 bases: TGCGCCAGCAGCTTGGTGGGGACAGGGGCGTACGAGCAGTACTTC. Its protein is CASSLVGTGAYEQYF. The rearrangement links TRBV5-1 to TRBJ2-7; 10 bases align to TRBD1. J was trimmed by 4 bases and V by 0 bases; bases with no gene match: 4. The CDR3 length is 15 residues. Germline V gives CDR1 SGHRS, CDR2 YFSETQ.

The CDR3 reads CASSDRRVGTGELFF. The DNA of the CDR3 is TGTGCCAGCAGTGACCGTAGGGTGGGCACCGGGGAGCTGTTTTTT. The chain links TRBV6-1 to TRBJ2-2; D is unresolved. The CDR3 spans 15 residues. Germline V gene data show CDR1 as MNHNS and CDR2 as SASEGT. The V end lost 3 bases, the J end lost 4 bases, and 12 bases lay between the germline ends.

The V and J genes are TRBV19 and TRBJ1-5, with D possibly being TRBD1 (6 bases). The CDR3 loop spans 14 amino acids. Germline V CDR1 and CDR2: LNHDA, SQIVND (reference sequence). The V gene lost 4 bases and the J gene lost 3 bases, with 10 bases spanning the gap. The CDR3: CASSTDRNNQPQHF. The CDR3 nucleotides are TGTGCCAGTAGTACCGACAGGAACAATCAGCCCCAGCATTTT.

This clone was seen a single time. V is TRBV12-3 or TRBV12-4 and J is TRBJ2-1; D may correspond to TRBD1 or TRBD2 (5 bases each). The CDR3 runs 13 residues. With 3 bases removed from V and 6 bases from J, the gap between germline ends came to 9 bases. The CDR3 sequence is CASSLGTPNEQFF. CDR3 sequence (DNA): TGTGCCAGCAGTTTGGGGACCCCCAATGAGCAGTTCTTC.

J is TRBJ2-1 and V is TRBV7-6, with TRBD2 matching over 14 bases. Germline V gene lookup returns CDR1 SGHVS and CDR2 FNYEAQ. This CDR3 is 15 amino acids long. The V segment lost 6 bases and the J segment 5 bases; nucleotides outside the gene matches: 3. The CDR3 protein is CASRRTSGGNNEQFF. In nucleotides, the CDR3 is TGTGCCAGCAGGCGGACTAGCGGGGGGAACAATGAGCAGTTCTTC. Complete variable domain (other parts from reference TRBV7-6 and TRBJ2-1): GAGVSQSPRYKVTKRGQDVALRCDPISGHVSLYWYRQALGQGPEFLTYFNYEAQQDKSGLPNDRFSAERPEGSISTLTIQRTEQRDSAMYRCASRRTSGGNNEQFFGPGTRLTVL.

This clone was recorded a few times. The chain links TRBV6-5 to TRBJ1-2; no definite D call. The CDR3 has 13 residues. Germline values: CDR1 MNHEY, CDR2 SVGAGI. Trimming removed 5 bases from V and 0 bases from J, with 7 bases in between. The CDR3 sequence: CASSPLANYGYTF. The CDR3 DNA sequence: TGTGCCAGCAGTCCCCTAGCTAACTATGGCTACACCTTC.

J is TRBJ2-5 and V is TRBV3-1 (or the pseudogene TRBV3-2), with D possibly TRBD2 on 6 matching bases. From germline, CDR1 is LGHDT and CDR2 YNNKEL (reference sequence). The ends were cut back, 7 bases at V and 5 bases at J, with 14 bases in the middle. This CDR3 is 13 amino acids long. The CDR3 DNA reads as TGTGCCAGCAAGCTTTCGGGGGTGGAGACCCAGTACTTC. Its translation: CASKLSGVETQYF.

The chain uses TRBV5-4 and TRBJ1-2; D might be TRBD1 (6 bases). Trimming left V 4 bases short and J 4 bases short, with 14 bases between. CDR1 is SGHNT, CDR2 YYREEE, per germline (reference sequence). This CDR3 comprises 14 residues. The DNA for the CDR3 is TGTGCCAGCAGCAGTCCGGACAGACTCTATGGCTACACCTTC. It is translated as CASSSPDRLYGYTF. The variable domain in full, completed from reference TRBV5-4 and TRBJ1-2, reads ETGVTQSPTHLIKTRGQQVTLRCSSQSGHNTVSWYQQALGQGPQFIFQYYREEENGRGNFPPRFSGLQFPNYSSELNVNALELDDSALYLCASSSPDRLYGYTFGSGTRLTVV.

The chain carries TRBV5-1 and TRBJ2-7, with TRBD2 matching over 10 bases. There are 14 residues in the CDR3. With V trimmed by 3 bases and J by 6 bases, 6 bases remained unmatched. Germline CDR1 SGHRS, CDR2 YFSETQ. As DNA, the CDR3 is TGCGCCAGCAGCTCCAGACTAGCGGGCGCCGAGCAGTACTTC. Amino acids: CASSSRLAGAEQYF.

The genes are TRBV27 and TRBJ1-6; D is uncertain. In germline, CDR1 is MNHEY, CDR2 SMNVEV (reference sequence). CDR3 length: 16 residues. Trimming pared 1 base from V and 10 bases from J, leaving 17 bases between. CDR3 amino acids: CASSLFPGNIGSPLHF. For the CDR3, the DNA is TGTGCCAGCAGTTTATTTCCCGGGAATATCGGGTCACCCCTCCACTTT.

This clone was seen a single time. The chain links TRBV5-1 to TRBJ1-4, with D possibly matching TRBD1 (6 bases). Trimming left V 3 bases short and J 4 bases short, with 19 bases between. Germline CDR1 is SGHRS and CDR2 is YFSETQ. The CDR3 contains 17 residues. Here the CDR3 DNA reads TGCGCCAGCAGCTCCGGGGGCAGCGTAACTGTTAATGAAAAACTGTTTTTT. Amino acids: CASSSGGSVTVNEKLFF.